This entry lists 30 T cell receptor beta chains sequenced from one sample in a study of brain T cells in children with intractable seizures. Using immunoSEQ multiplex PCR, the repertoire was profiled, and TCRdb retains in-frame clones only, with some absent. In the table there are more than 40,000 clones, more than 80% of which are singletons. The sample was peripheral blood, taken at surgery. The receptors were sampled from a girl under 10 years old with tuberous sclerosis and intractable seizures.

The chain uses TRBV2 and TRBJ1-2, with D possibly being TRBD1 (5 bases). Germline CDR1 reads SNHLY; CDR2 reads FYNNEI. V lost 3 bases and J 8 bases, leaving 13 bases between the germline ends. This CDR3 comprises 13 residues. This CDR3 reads CASSENRGEGYTF. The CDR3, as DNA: TGTGCCAGCAGTGAGAACCGGGGCGAAGGCTACACCTTC.

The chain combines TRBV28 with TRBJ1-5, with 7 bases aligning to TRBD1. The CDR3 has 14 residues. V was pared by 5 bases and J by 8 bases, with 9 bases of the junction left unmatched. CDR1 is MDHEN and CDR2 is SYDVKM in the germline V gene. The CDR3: CASSSTGAGEPQHF. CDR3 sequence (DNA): TGTGCCAGCAGTAGTACAGGGGCGGGGGAGCCCCAGCATTTT.

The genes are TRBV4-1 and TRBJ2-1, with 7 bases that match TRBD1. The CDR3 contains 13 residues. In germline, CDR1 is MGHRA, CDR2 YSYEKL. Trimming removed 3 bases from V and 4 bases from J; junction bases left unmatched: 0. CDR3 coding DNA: TGCGCCAGCAGCCAGGGACAGTACAATGAGCAGTTCTTC. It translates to CASSQGQYNEQFF.

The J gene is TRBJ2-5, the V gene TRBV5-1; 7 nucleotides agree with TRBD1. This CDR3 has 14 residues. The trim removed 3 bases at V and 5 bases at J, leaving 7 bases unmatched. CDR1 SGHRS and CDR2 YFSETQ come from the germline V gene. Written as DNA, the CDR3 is TGCGCCAGCAGCTGGACAGGCATTGGGGAGACCCAGTACTTC. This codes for CASSWTGIGETQYF.

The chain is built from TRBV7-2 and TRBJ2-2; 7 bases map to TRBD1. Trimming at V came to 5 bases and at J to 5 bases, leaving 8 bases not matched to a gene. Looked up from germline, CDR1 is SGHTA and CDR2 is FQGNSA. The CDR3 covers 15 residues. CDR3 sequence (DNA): TGTGCCAGCAGCCGCACCGGGACAGCAACCGGGGAGCTGTTTTTT. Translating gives CASSRTGTATGELFF. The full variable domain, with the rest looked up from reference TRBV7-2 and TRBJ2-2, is GAGVSQSPSNKVTEKGKDVELRCDPISGHTALYWYRQSLGQGLEFLIYFQGNSAPDKSGLPSDRFSAERTGGSVSTLTIQRTQQEDSAVYLCASSRTGTATGELFFGEGSRLTVL.

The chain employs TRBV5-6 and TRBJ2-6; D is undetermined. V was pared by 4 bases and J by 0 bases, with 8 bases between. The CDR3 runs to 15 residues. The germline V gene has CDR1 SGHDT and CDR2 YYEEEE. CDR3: CASSIRVSGANVLTF. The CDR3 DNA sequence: TGTGCCAGCAGCATAAGGGTCTCTGGGGCCAACGTCCTGACTTTC.

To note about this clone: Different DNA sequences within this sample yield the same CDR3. This CDR3 is CASSLASATNEKLFF. CDR3 coding DNA: TGCGCCAGCAGCTTGGCCAGCGCAACTAATGAAAAACTGTTTTTT. The V and J genes are TRBV5-1 and TRBJ1-4, with D unresolved. V dropped 0 bases and J dropped 0 bases, with 6 bases sitting between them. This CDR3 spans 15 amino acids. The germline V gene encodes CDR1 SGHRS and CDR2 YFSETQ.

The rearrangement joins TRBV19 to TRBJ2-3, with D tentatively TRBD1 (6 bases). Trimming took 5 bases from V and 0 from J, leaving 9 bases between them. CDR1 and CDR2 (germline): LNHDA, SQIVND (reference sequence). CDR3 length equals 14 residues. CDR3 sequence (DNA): TGTGCCAGTAGTCTGGGGACAAGCACAGATACGCAGTATTTT. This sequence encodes CASSLGTSTDTQYF.

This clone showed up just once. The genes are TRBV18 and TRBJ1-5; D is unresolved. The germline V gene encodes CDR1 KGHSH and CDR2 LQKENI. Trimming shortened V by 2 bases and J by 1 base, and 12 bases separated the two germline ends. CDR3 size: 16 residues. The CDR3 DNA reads TGTGCCAGCTCACCAGGAGGTGGGCAGAGCAATCAGCCCCAGCATTTT. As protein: CASSPGGGQSNQPQHF.

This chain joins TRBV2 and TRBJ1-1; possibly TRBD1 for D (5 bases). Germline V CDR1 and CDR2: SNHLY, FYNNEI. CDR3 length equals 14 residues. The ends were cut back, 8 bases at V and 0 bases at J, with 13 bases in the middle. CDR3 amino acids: CASDLGEMNTEAFF. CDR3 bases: TGTGCCAGCGACCTAGGGGAGATGAACACTGAAGCTTTCTTT.

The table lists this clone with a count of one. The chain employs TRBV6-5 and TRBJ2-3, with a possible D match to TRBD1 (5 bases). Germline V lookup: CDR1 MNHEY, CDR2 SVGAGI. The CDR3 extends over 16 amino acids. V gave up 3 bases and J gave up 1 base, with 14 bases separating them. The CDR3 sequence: CASSYGADPGTDTQYF. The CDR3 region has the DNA TGTGCCAGCAGTTATGGGGCTGACCCTGGCACAGATACGCAGTATTTT.

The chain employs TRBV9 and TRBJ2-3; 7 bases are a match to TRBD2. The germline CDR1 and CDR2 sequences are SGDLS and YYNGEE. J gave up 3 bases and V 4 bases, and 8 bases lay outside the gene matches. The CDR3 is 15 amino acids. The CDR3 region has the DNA TGTGCCAGCAGCTCCCGAGCGGGGAGGACAGATACGCAGTATTTT. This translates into CASSSRAGRTDTQYF.

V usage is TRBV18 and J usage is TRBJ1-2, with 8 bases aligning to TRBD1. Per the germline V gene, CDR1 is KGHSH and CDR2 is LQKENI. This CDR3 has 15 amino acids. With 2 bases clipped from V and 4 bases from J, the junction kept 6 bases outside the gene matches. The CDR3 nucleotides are TGTGCCAGCTCACCAAATCAGGGGGCATTCTATGGCTACACCTTC. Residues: CASSPNQGAFYGYTF.

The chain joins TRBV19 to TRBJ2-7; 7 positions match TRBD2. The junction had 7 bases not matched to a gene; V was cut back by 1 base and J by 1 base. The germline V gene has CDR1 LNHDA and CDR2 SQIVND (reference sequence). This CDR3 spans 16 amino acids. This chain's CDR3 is CASSIGGGSGSYEQYV. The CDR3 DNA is TGTGCCAGTAGTATAGGGGGGGGTAGCGGATCCTACGAGCAGTACGTC.

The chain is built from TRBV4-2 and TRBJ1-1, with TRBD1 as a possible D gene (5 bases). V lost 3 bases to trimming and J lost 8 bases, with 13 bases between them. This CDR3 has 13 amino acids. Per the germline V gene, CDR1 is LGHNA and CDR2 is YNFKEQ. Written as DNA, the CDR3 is TGTGCCAGCAGCCATACGGGACCAAAAGAAGCTTTCTTT. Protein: CASSHTGPKEAFF.

CDR3 loop: CAISPGTSADTQYF. In DNA form, the CDR3 reads TGTGCCATCAGCCCCGGGACTAGCGCAGATACGCAGTATTTT. V gene TRBV10-3 combines with J gene TRBJ2-3; 10 positions agree with TRBD2. Germline CDR1 reads ENHRY; CDR2 reads SYGVKD. The ends lost 6 bases at V and 4 bases at J; junction bases unmatched: 4. The CDR3 is made up of 14 amino acids.

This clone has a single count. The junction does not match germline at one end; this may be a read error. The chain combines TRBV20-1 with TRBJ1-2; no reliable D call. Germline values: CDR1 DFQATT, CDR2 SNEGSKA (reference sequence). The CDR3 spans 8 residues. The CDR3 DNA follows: TGCAGTGCGGAACCTGGTGGCTTC. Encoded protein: CSAEPGGF.

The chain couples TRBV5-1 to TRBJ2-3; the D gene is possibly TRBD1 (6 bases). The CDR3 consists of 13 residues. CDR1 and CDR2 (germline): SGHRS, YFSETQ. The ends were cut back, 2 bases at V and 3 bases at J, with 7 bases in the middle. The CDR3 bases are TGCGCCAGCAGCTTTACAGGGACAGATACGCAGTATTTT. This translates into CASSFTGTDTQYF.

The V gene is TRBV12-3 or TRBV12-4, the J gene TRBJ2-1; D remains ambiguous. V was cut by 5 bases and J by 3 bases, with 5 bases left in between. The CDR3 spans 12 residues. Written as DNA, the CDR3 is TGTGCCAGCAGTGCCCTCTACAATGAGCAGTTCTTC. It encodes CASSALYNEQFF.

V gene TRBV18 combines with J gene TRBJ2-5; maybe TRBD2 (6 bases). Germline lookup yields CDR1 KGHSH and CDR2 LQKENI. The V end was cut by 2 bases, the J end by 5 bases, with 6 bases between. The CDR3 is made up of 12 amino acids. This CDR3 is CASSPGGETQYF. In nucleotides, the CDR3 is TGTGCCAGCTCACCAGGGGGGGAGACCCAGTACTTC.

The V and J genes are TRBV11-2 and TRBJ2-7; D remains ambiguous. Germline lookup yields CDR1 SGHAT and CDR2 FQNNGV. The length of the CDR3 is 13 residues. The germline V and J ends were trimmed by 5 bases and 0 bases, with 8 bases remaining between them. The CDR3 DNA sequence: TGTGCCAGCAGCGCCCACTTCTCCTACGAGCAGTACGTC. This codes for CASSAHFSYEQYV.

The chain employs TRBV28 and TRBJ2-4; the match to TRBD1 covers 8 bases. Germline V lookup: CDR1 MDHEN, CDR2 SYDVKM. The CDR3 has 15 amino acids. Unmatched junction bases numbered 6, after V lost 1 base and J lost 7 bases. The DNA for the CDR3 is TGTGCCAGCAGTTTATTAGGACAGGGAGACAACATTCAGTACTTC. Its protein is CASSLLGQGDNIQYF.

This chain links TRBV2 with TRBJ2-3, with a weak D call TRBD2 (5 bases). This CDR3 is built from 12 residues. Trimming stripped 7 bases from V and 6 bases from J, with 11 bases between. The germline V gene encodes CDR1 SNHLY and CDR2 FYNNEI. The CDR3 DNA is TGTGCCAGCATCCCTAGCTCGGATACGCAGTATTTT. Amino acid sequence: CASIPSSDTQYF.

CDR3 coding DNA: TGTGCCAGCAACCAGGGGAGAAATCTGATAAGCACAGATACGCAGTATTTT. This sequence encodes CASNQGRNLISTDTQYF. The genes are TRBV2 and TRBJ2-3; possible D gene TRBD1, 6 bases. V lost 7 bases and J 0 bases, leaving 20 bases between the germline ends. Germline CDR1 and CDR2: SNHLY and FYNNEI. The CDR3 has 17 residues.

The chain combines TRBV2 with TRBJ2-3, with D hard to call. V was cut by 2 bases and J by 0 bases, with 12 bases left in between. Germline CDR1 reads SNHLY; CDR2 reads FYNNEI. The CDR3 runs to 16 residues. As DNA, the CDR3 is TGTGCCAGCAGTGAACCGCTCACGAGTAGCACAGATACGCAGTATTTT. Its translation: CASSEPLTSSTDTQYF.

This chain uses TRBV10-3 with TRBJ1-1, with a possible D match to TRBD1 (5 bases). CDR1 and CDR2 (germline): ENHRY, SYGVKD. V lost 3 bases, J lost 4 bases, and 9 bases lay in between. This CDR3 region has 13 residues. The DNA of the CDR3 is TGTGCCATCAGTGATCAGGGAGGCACTGAAGCTTTCTTT. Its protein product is CAISDQGGTEAFF.

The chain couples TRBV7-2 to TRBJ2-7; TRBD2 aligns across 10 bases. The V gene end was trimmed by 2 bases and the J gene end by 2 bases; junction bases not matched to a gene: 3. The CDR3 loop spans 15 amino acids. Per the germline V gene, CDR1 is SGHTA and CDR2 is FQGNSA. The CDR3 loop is CASSLTAGGAYEQYF. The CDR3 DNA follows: TGTGCCAGCAGCTTAACAGCGGGGGGGGCCTACGAGCAGTACTTC.

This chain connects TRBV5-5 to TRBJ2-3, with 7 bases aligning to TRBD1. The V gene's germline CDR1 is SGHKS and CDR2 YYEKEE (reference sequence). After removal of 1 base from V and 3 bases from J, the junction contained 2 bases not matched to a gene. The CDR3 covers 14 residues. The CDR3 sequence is CASSLRGQTDTQYF. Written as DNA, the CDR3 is TGTGCCAGCAGCTTGAGGGGGCAGACAGATACGCAGTATTTT.

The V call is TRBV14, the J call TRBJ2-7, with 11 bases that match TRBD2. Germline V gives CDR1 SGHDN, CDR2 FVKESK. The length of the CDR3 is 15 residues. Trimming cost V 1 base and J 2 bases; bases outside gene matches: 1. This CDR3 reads CASSQVLAGAYEQYV. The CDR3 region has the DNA TGTGCCAGCAGCCAAGTACTAGCGGGGGCCTACGAGCAGTACGTC.

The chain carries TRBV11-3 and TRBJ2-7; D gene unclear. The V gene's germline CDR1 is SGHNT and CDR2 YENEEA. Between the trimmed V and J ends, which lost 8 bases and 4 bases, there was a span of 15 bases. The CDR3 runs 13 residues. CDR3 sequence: CASGKNFRYEQYF. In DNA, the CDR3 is TGTGCCAGCGGAAAGAATTTTAGGTACGAGCAGTACTTC. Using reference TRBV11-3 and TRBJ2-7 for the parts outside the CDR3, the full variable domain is EAGVVQSPRYKIIEKKQPVAFWCNPISGHNTLYWYLQNLGQGPELLIRYENEEAVDDSQLPKDRFSAERLKGVDSTLKIQPAELGDSAVYLCASGKNFRYEQYFGPGTRLTVT.